Shown below are 16 T cell receptor beta chains from a single sample sequenced in a study of OX40 agonist ivuxolimab in advanced cancers. TCRdb keeps only in-frame clones here, not all; method: immunoSEQ multiplex PCR. The sample holds 65,000 to 90,000 clones, about 90% seen once. The sequencing here drew on CD4+ or CD8+ T cells sorted from blood, taken in a trial of the OX40 agonist ivuxolimab. These receptor sequences come from an adult with an advanced solid tumor such as melanoma, head and neck, liver or kidney cancer.

J is TRBJ1-1 and V is TRBV6-1; no clear D. The CDR3 has 15 residues. Trimming cost V 4 bases and J 0 bases, with 12 bases left between them. Germline lookup yields CDR1 MNHNS and CDR2 SASEGT. The CDR3 sequence is CASSVMAAMNTEAFF. The DNA of the CDR3 is TGTGCCAGCAGTGTTATGGCAGCCATGAACACTGAAGCTTTCTTT.

This chain connects TRBV7-9 to TRBJ1-4, with TRBD1 matching 8 bases. CDR1 and CDR2 from the germline V gene are SEHNR and FQNEAQ (reference sequence). V shed 5 bases and J 7 bases; nucleotides not matched to a gene: 9. CDR3 length: 15 residues. The CDR3 is CASSLIGQGIEKLFF. The CDR3 coding sequence is TGTGCCAGCAGCCTGATAGGACAGGGAATTGAAAAACTGTTTTTT. Complete variable domain (other parts from reference TRBV7-9 and TRBJ1-4): DTGVSQNPRHKITKRGQNVTFRCDPISEHNRLYWYRQTLGQGPEFLTYFQNEAQLEKSRLLSDRFSAERPKGSFSTLEIQRTEQGDSAMYLCASSLIGQGIEKLFFGSGTQLSVL.

This clone came up once. This chain links TRBV27 with TRBJ2-3; D possibly matches TRBD1 or TRBD2 (5 bases each). CDR1 is MNHEY and CDR2 is SMNVEV in the germline V gene (reference sequence). Trimming removed 3 bases at V and 2 bases at J, with 9 bases between. The CDR3 contains 14 residues. The CDR3 protein is CASSFGANTDTQYF. The CDR3 DNA is TGTGCCAGCAGTTTCGGGGCGAACACAGATACGCAGTATTTT.

V is TRBV30 and J is TRBJ2-7, with D perhaps TRBD1 or TRBD2 (5 bases each). V was pared by 3 bases and J by 0 bases, with 9 bases between. The CDR3 loop spans 13 amino acids. Germline CDR1 and CDR2: GTSNPN and SVGIG (reference sequence). CDR3 DNA: TGTGCCTGGAGAACCGGGACCTCCTACGAGCAGTACTTC. This translates into CAWRTGTSYEQYF.

This clone was seen a single time. The chain employs TRBV4-2 and TRBJ1-2; D call uncertain. Germline loops: CDR1 LGHNA, CDR2 YNFKEQ. CDR3 size: 14 residues. V lost 0 bases and J lost 6, with 11 bases in between. CDR3 in amino acids: CASSQEVGLHGYTF. The CDR3 nucleotides read TGTGCCAGCAGCCAAGAGGTAGGGCTCCATGGCTACACCTTC.

This clone has just one count. J is TRBJ1-1 and V is TRBV6-7, with 10 positions matching TRBD1. TRBV6-7 is recorded as an ORF, its role being uncertain. The CDR3 consists of 13 residues. The trim removed 5 bases at V and 6 bases at J, leaving 3 bases unmatched. CDR3 sequence reads: CASSRDRGPEAFF. CDR3 coding DNA: TGTGCCAGCAGTCGAGACAGGGGGCCTGAAGCTTTCTTT.

This clone showed up just a few times. Distinct nucleotide sequences in the sample also encode this CDR3. The chain uses TRBV6-5 and TRBJ1-4, with no clear D. Germline CDR1 MNHEY, CDR2 SVGAGI. This CDR3 region has 12 residues. Between the trimmed V and J ends, which lost 0 bases and 8 bases, there was a span of 4 bases. The CDR3 bases are TGTGCCAGCAGTTACTCGGGAGAAAAACTGTTTTTT. Protein product: CASSYSGEKLFF.

This sequence joins TRBV4-1 and TRBJ2-1; 7 bases agree with TRBD1. The CDR3 extends over 15 amino acids. CDR1 and CDR2 (germline): MGHRA, YSYEKL. J was trimmed by 6 bases and V by 4 bases; bases with no gene match: 9. In DNA, the CDR3 is TGCGCCAGCAGCCTCGGACAGGACCCAGTCAATGAGCAGTTCTTC. Encoded protein: CASSLGQDPVNEQFF.

The gene calls are TRBV29-1 and TRBJ1-1; D call uncertain. The CDR3 spans 11 residues. Per germline, CDR1 SQVTM and CDR2 ANQGSEA. With 2 bases removed from V and 6 bases from J, the gap between germline ends came to 7 bases. Here the CDR3 reads CSVELQPEAFF. Written as DNA, the CDR3 is TGCAGCGTTGAACTTCAACCTGAAGCTTTCTTT.

The V and J genes are TRBV4-2 and TRBJ2-1, with 9 bases identical to TRBD2. Unmatched junction bases numbered 7, after V lost 0 bases and J lost 7 bases. CDR3 length equals 16 residues. Germline loops: CDR1 LGHNA, CDR2 YNFKEQ. CDR3 loop: CASSQELAGGGNEQFF. The CDR3 DNA sequence: TGTGCCAGCAGCCAAGAGCTGGCGGGAGGGGGTAATGAGCAGTTCTTC.

The count of this clone is one. The CDR3 nucleotides read TGTGCCAGTAACGGGGGATACCAAGAGACCCAGTACTTC. Amino acid sequence: CASNGGYQETQYF. This chain connects TRBV19 to TRBJ2-5; D may be TRBD2 (6 bases). Germline loops: CDR1 LNHDA, CDR2 SQIVND (reference sequence). CDR3 length equals 13 residues. V was trimmed by 7 bases and J by 0 bases, leaving 9 bases between them.

The V call is TRBV4-1, the J call TRBJ1-1; D remains ambiguous. This CDR3 contains 14 residues. Trimming removed 0 bases at V and 10 bases at J, with 15 bases between. The germline V gene has CDR1 MGHRA and CDR2 YSYEKL. CDR3 sequence: CASSQDEGTFRAFF. The CDR3 DNA is TGCGCCAGCAGCCAAGATGAGGGTACTTTTCGAGCTTTCTTT.

This rearrangement joins TRBV11-1 to TRBJ1-2; the match to TRBD1 covers 7 bases. CDR1 SGHAT and CDR2 FQDESV come from the germline V gene (reference sequence). Trimming took 5 bases from V and 7 from J; bases not matched to a gene: 13. CDR3 length equals 15 residues. The CDR3 spells CASSDTYRGERGYTF. Written as DNA, the CDR3 is TGTGCCAGCAGCGACACTTACAGGGGAGAACGTGGCTACACCTTC.

V is TRBV19 and J is TRBJ1-6; 9 nucleotides match TRBD1. V dropped 8 bases and J dropped 4; count of bases not matched to a gene: 3. The CDR3 spans 14 residues. The germline V gene has CDR1 LNHDA and CDR2 SQIVND (reference sequence). CDR3 region: CASRTGDYNSPLHF. In DNA, the CDR3 is TGTGCCAGTCGGACAGGGGATTATAATTCACCCCTCCACTTT.

The chain links TRBV13 to TRBJ1-1, with D uncertain. This CDR3 spans 11 amino acids. The V end was cut by 3 bases, the J end by 6 bases, with 5 bases between. CDR1 is PRHDT and CDR2 is FYEKMQ in the germline V gene (reference sequence). CDR3 DNA: TGTGCCAGCAGCTTTCGCGCTGAAGCTTTCTTT. Translating it yields CASSFRAEAFF.

The CDR3 reads CASDPGPSFIEAFF. The CDR3 DNA sequence: TGTGCCAGCGACCCGGGACCGAGTTTTATTGAAGCTTTCTTT. The genes are TRBV7-9 and TRBJ1-1; possibly TRBD1 for D (5 bases). Germline CDR1 SEHNR, CDR2 FQNEAQ (reference sequence). This CDR3 is 14 amino acids long. V lost 8 bases and J 7 bases, leaving 20 bases between the germline ends.